These T cell receptor beta chains were read from a single sample in a study of CD8 T cells in ankylosing spondylitis. TCRdb reprocessed the 5' RACE reads with MiXCR, giving one entry per CDR3 protein. The repertoire holds 470,000 or so distinct CDR3 sequences, with about 25% as singletons. The sample taken for sequencing was blood, either unsorted or a sorted T cell fraction (not recorded which). These TCRs come from a male donor with ankylosing spondylitis. The CDR3 runs from the conserved cysteine through the conserved F or W. The order of the fields is J gene, clone size, V gene, D gene, CDR3 protein, CDR3 DNA. D genes are given only for firm matches. Expanded clones get a size class; other rows say once, few or many, or leave the size out.

TRBJ2-2 | NA | TRBV2 | NA | CASRDWGGPSGGELFF | TGTGCCAGCAGGGATTGGGGAGGACCCTCCGGCGGGGAGCTGTTTTTT
TRBJ2-3 | once | TRBV4-1 | TRBD2 | CASSQETSANTQYF | TGCGCCAGCAGCCAAGAAACTAGCGCCAATACGCAGTATTTT
TRBJ2-7 | few | TRBV7-2 | NA | CASSLSGPEQYF | TGTGCCAGTAGCTTATCGGGACCTGAGCAGTACTTC
TRBJ1-1 | few | TRBV29-1 | NA | CSARRVMNTEAFF | TGCAGCGCGAGGAGGGTGATGAACACTGAAGCTTTCTTT
TRBJ1-1 | few | TRBV10-1 | TRBD1 | CASSESGQHTEAFF | TGCGCCAGCAGTGAGTCGGGACAGCACACTGAAGCTTTCTTT
TRBJ2-2 | few | TRBV11-3 | TRBD2 | CASSYREGPGELFF | TGTGCCAGCAGCTATCGGGAGGGCCCCGGGGAGCTGTTTTTT
TRBJ2-7 | NA | TRBV7-2 | TRBD1 | CASSLARGSREQYF | TGTGCCAGCAGCTTAGCCAGGGGGTCTAGGGAGCAGTACTTC
TRBJ2-7 | NA | TRBV30 | NA | CAWSGTAYEQYF | TGTGCCTGGAGTGGAACCGCCTACGAGCAGTACTTC
TRBJ1-1 | few | TRBV19 | NA | CASSETGLLTSNTEAFF | TGTGCCAGTAGTGAAACGGGACTCTTGACCTCGAACACTGAAGCTTTCTTT
TRBJ1-2 | few | TRBV12-3/TRBV12-4 | TRBD1 | CASSPGRGHYGYTF | TGTGCCAGCAGCCCCGGCAGGGGGCACTATGGCTACACCTTC
TRBJ2-1 | few | TRBV3-1 | TRBD1 | CASSQDGGTGPYEQFF | TGTGCCAGCAGCCAAGATGGAGGGACAGGACCCTACGAGCAGTTCTTC
TRBJ1-1 | few | TRBV5-1 | NA | CASSLGTGGYTEAFF | TGCGCCAGCAGCTTGGGAACCGGGGGATACACTGAAGCTTTCTTT
TRBJ1-1 | few | TRBV5-1 | NA | CASSQQGGETEAFF | TGCGCCAGCAGCCAACAGGGAGGGGAAACTGAAGCTTTCTTT